The sequence of this T cell receptor (beta chain) was determined in a study of post-analysis software for immune sequencing data. Study details: Relapsing-remitting, secondary progressive and progressive-relapsing multiple sclerosis were all included among the disease courses. The study, taken as a whole, reports: Four or five TRBV segments (TRBV5-6, TRBV5-1 and TRBV20-1 among them) occurred more frequently in patients than in controls.

From germline, CDR1 is DFQATT and CDR2 SNEGSKA (reference sequence). The V gene lost 7 bases and the J gene lost 3 bases, with 16 bases spanning the gap. The CDR3 loop spans 14 amino acids. For this clonotype: The antigen is not known.

Unique molecular identifiers tagged the TCR beta cDNA libraries. TCRdb redid the calling of the PCR reads with MiXCR, one entry per CDR3 protein. This sample yields about half a million distinct CDR3 sequences, of which approximately 45% are seen a single time; around 10% belongs to the top ten. The V and J genes are TRBV20-1 and TRBJ2-1; the D call may be TRBD1 or TRBD2 (5 bases each). Sequencing was performed on blood. This TCR was recovered from a girl under 18 with multiple sclerosis. The DNA of the CDR3 is TGCAGTGTTCAAGGGGAGCGGATCTACAATGAGCAGTTCTTC. It encodes CSVQGERIYNEQFF.